Listed below are T cell receptor beta chains from one sample, sequenced in a study of Ad26.COV2.S vaccination and SARS-CoV-2 variants. Assay: immunoSEQ multiplex PCR; the TCRdb copy retains only in-frame clones and omits some. The profile shows some 290,000 clones, 86% of them singletons. The sequenced sample was peripheral blood, obtained in a trial of Ad26.COV2.S vaccine versus placebo. Source of these receptors: a person between 18 and 65 years old who received the Ad26.COV2.S COVID-19 vaccine or a placebo. CDR3s include the opening cysteine and the closing phenylalanine or tryptophan. A D gene is named only where the DNA matches it firmly. Not every row has a clone size; where given, it reads once, few, many or a size class.

>TRBV4-2|once|-|TRBJ2-5
TGTGCCAGCAGCCGGGACCAAAGGGAGACCCAGTACTTC
CASSRDQRETQYF
>TRBV19|-|-|TRBJ1-3
TGTGCCAGTAGTATTGGTAGGGCACGAAACACCATATATTTT
CASSIGRARNTIYF
>TRBV30|-|TRBD1|TRBJ1-4
TGTGCCTGGAGTTTTTTCCGGACAGGGAACATGGGAGAAAAACTGTTTTTT
CAWSFFRTGNMGEKLFF
>TRBV4-3|few|-|TRBJ1-1
TGCGCCAGCAGCCAGGGTCGGAACACTGAAGCTTTCTTT
CASSQGRNTEAFF
>TRBV15|-|TRBD1|TRBJ2-7
TGTGCCACCAGCCCGCGACAGGGGGCCTACGAGCAGTACTTC
CATSPRQGAYEQYF
>TRBV9|-|TRBD1|TRBJ1-2
TGTGCCAGCAGCGTAGGATTGGGGACAGCTCACTATGGCTACACCTTC
CASSVGLGTAHYGYTF
>TRBV19|-|TRBD1|TRBJ2-7
TGTGCCAGTAGTACGACAGGGGGCTACGAGCAGTACTTC
CASSTTGGYEQYF
>TRBV30|-|-|TRBJ1-4
TGTGCCTGGAGTCTTAGGGTGCCTAATGAAAAACTGTTTTTT
CAWSLRVPNEKLFF
>TRBV6-1|-|TRBD1|TRBJ1-4
TGTGCCAGCAGTGATGGGGGACAGGGGAATGAAAAACTGTTTTTT
CASSDGGQGNEKLFF
>TRBV6-5|-|-|TRBJ1-4
TGTGCCAGCAGTTACTTCGGGAACCCAAATGAAAAACTGTTTTTT
CASSYFGNPNEKLFF
>TRBV7-5|-|-|TRBJ1-2
TGTGTCAGAGATGCGGTCAGGGGGGCAGGATTCTTTAGAGACTATGGCTACACCTTC
CVRDAVRGAGFFRDYGYTF
>TRBV3-1/TRBV3-2|-|-|TRBJ2-2
TGTGCCAGCAGCCATTATGGAGGGGCGAACACCGGGGAGCTGTTTTTT
CASSHYGGANTGELFF
>TRBV11-2|-|-|TRBJ1-1
TGTGCCAGCAGCTTAAACAGGGCTGGGGGGACTGAAGCTTTCTTT
CASSLNRAGGTEAFF
>TRBV5-1|-|TRBD1|TRBJ2-7
TGCGCCAGCACCGGGACAGGGGCCTACGAGCAGTACTTC
CASTGTGAYEQYF
>TRBV3-1/TRBV3-2|-|TRBD2|TRBJ2-7
TGTGCCAGCAGCCAAGCCTCTAGCGGGCGCTACGAGCAGTACTTC
CASSQASSGRYEQYF
>TRBV3-1/TRBV3-2|few|-|TRBJ2-7
TGTGCCAGCAGCCAAGAGTCAGGATCCGGTGGGCAGTACTTC
CASSQESGSGGQYF
>TRBV6-5|-|TRBD2|TRBJ2-2
TGTGCCAGCAGGGAGACTAGCGGGGGGGCCGGGGAGCTGTTTTTT
CASRETSGGAGELFF
>TRBV5-1|-|-|TRBJ2-3
TGCGCCAGCAGCTTCGGGGACAACACAGATACGCAGTATTTT
CASSFGDNTDTQYF
>TRBV2|-|TRBD2|TRBJ2-3
TGTGCCAGCAGTGAAGGACGGGGGGGCTTAGATACGCAGTATTTT
CASSEGRGGLDTQYF
>TRBV14|-|-|TRBJ1-2
TGTGCCAGCAGCCTAGAGAATGTCGGCTATGGCTACACCTTC
CASSLENVGYGYTF
>TRBV20-1|-|-|TRBJ2-2
TGCAGTGCTAGTCCGGGGGCAGGAACCGGGGAGCTGTTTTTT
CSASPGAGTGELFF
>TRBV5-4|-|TRBD1|TRBJ1-4
TGTGCCAGCAGCTTATCGCGACAGGGTGGAAGCGAAAAACTGTTTTTT
CASSLSRQGGSEKLFF
>TRBV30|-|TRBD1|TRBJ1-2
TGTGCCTGGAGTGTACAGGGGGCTATAAAAACCTTCGCTAACTATGGCTACACCTTC
CAWSVQGAIKTFANYGYTF
>TRBV19|-|-|TRBJ1-2
TGTGCCACCAAGGCGGGACCGAATAACTATGGCTACACCTTC
CATKAGPNNYGYTF
>TRBV7-8|once|TRBD1|TRBJ1-1
TGTGCCAGCAGCTTGACAGGGCCCACTGAAGCTTTCTTT
CASSLTGPTEAFF
>TRBV7-2|once|-|TRBJ2-4
TGTGCCAGCAGCTTAGTCCAAAAGGGACCCAGGAGCATTCAGTACTTC
CASSLVQKGPRSIQYF
>TRBV2|-|-|TRBJ2-7
TGTGCCAGCAGTAAGACCGATGATACCTACGAGCAGTACTTC
CASSKTDDTYEQYF
>TRBV7-2|-|TRBD1|TRBJ1-2
TGTGCCAGCAGCTTAGTCCCCGCAGGGGGCGACTATGGCTACACCTTC
CASSLVPAGGDYGYTF
>TRBV6-4|-|-|TRBJ2-1
TGTGCCAGCAGTGACACGAACTCGGGACAGCAGTTCTTC
CASSDTNSGQQFF
>TRBV19|-|-|TRBJ2-1
TGTGCCAGTAGTATGTCGACATTGGGAACTCAGGAGCAGTTCTTC
CASSMSTLGTQEQFF
>TRBV5-1|once|-|TRBJ2-7
TGCGCCAGCAGCTTGGGGTGGTTGGCCTACGAGCAGTACTTC
CASSLGWLAYEQYF
>TRBV6-5|-|-|TRBJ1-1
TGTGCCAGCAGTCGTTCGACCGTGAACACTGAAGCTTTCTTT
CASSRSTVNTEAFF
>TRBV16|-|-|TRBJ1-6
TGTGCCAGCAGCCCCCGACAGATTAATTCACCCCTCCACTTT
CASSPRQINSPLHF
>TRBV19|-|TRBD1|TRBJ1-5
TGTGCCAGTAGAGGGCAGGGGGCCTATAGGAGCAATCAGCCCCAGCATTTT
CASRGQGAYRSNQPQHF
>TRBV5-1|many|-|TRBJ2-1
TGCGCCAGCAGCCCCCAGGGTAGCTCCTACAATGAGCAGTTCTTC
CASSPQGSSYNEQFF
>TRBV11-2|-|-|TRBJ1-1
TGTGCCAGCAGCCCTCGGGGGGGGGTGAACACTGAAGCTTTCTTT
CASSPRGGVNTEAFF
>TRBV5-1|-|-|TRBJ2-5
TGCGCCAGCAGCTCGGGACGGCAAGAGACCCAGTACTTC
CASSSGRQETQYF
>TRBV18|few|TRBD1|TRBJ1-2
TGTGCCAGCTCACCACCGGGGACAGGGGACTATGGCTACACCTTC
CASSPPGTGDYGYTF
>TRBV7-9|-|TRBD2|TRBJ2-7
TGTGCCAGCAGCAGGGAGGGCCCCTACGAGCAGTACTTC
CASSREGPYEQYF
>TRBV6-4|-|-|TRBJ2-6
TGTGCCAGCAGTGACTCTGCGCCAGGGGCCTTAGCTGGGGCCAACGTCCTGACTTTC
CASSDSAPGALAGANVLTF
>TRBV2|-|TRBD1|TRBJ1-1
TGTGCCAGCAGTGAATGGGGGGACAGAAACACTGAAGCTTTCTTT
CASSEWGDRNTEAFF
>TRBV7-3|-|-|TRBJ2-5
TGTGCCAGCAGCCCCGTCCGGGGGGAGACCCAGTACTTC
CASSPVRGETQYF
>TRBV15|few|TRBD1|TRBJ1-3
TGTGCCACCAGCAGAGTCGAAGACAGGGGGCTGAGGAACACCATATATTTT
CATSRVEDRGLRNTIYF
>TRBV15|-|-|TRBJ1-4
TGTGCCACCAGCAGGGCAGGGGCCCTCGCAACTAATGAAAAACTGTTTTTT
CATSRAGALATNEKLFF
>TRBV7-9|-|TRBD2|TRBJ2-5
TGTGCCAGCAGCAGCCGGACTAGTCTAGAGACCCAGTACTTC
CASSSRTSLETQYF
>TRBV9|-|TRBD1|TRBJ1-2
TGTGCCAGCAGCTCCCTCGGACAGGGAGCTAACTATGGCTACACCTTC
CASSSLGQGANYGYTF
>TRBV7-6|-|TRBD2|TRBJ2-7
TGTGCCAGCAGCTCCCGGGGGGGGTTGGGGGCCGAGCAGTACTTC
CASSSRGGLGAEQYF
>TRBV11-2|-|-|TRBJ1-2
TGTGCCAGCAGTTCAGGGAGGGGGACAAACTATGGCTACACCTTC
CASSSGRGTNYGYTF
>TRBV14|-|TRBD1|TRBJ2-7
TGTGCCAGCAGCCAACCGGGACAGGGGTCCTACGAGCAGTACTTC
CASSQPGQGSYEQYF
>TRBV10-1|-|-|TRBJ1-6
TGCGCCAGCATCGTCAGTGGGGGGGGGAATTATAATTCACCCCTCCACTTT
CASIVSGGGNYNSPLHF
>TRBV3-1/TRBV3-2|-|-|TRBJ2-7
TGTGCCAGCAGCCATCTCGGGTACGAGCAGTACTTC
CASSHLGYEQYF
>TRBV7-9|-|TRBD1|TRBJ2-1
TGTGCCAGCAGCTACCCTTATGTCGGCAGGGGGTACAATGAGCAGTTCTTC
CASSYPYVGRGYNEQFF
>TRBV10-3|-|TRBD2|TRBJ2-3
TGTGCCATCAGTGATCCTAGCGGGGGGGCCAAGACAGATACGCAGTATTTT
CAISDPSGGAKTDTQYF
>TRBV3-1/TRBV3-2|-|-|TRBJ2-3
TGTGCCAGCAGCCCGGGGGCTAGTCTGACAGATACGCAGTATTTT
CASSPGASLTDTQYF
>TRBV9|-|-|TRBJ2-5
TGTGCCAGCAGCGTCAGACCAGTAAAAGAGACCCAGTACTTC
CASSVRPVKETQYF
>TRBV24-1|once|-|TRBJ1-1
TGTGCCACCAGTGATGGATTTGGGGGAACTTTCTTT
CATSDGFGGTFF
>TRBV2|-|-|TRBJ1-1
TGTGCCAGCAGTGCGAGGAGTATGGACACTGAAGCTTTCTTT
CASSARSMDTEAFF
>TRBV11-2|-|-|TRBJ1-1
TGTGCCAGCAGCCCGCGGCTGAACACTGAAGCTTTCTTT
CASSPRLNTEAFF